This T cell receptor beta chain appears in the sequencing data of a study of T cell responses to AZD1222 COVID-19 vaccine. Repertoires were generated with immunoSEQ multiplex PCR, while TCRdb's copy carries only in-frame clones and drops some. The sample has around 140,000 clones, more than 85% seen once. Germline CDR1 reads SGHRS; CDR2 reads YFSETQ. CDR3 length: 13 residues. The ends were cut back, 0 bases at V and 2 bases at J, with 5 bases in the middle. Study-wide findings and caveats: The donor cohort was predominantly white British with a female majority, and clonal diversity may have been underestimated. Following two doses of AZD1222, Spike-specific TCR breadth and depth rose. At baseline, just a handful of AZD1222 recipients tested seropositive. The CD4 TCRs associated with vaccination extended across spike and predominated at 160-218 and 743-854.

This clone was seen just once. The antigen is not known. The TCR originated in an adult in good health. Sequencing was performed on peripheral blood, taken on day 0 of MenACWY control vaccination. This rearrangement joins TRBV5-1 to TRBJ1-1; D unclear. The CDR3 spells CASSLATNTEAFF. The CDR3 coding sequence is TGCGCCAGCAGCTTGGCCACAAACACTGAAGCTTTCTTT. The full variable domain, in which reference TRBV5-1 and TRBJ1-1 provide the parts outside the CDR3, is KAGVTQTPRYLIKTRGQQVTLSCSPISGHRSVSWYQQTPGQGLQFLFEYFSETQRNKGNFPGRFSGRQFSNSRSEMNVSTLELGDSALYLCASSLATNTEAFFGQGTRLTVV.